Below, one T cell receptor (beta chain) is given with its context. The antigen remains undetermined. The sample originates from a study of OX40 agonist ivuxolimab in advanced cancers. Study in general: Intravenous ivuxolimab at 0.01 to 10 mg/kg was given to patients every 2 weeks.

Autoimmune disease history or systemic immunosuppression excluded patients. V was trimmed by 0 bases and J by 0 bases, leaving 12 bases between them. The V gene's germline CDR1 is MNHNY and CDR2 SVGAGI (reference sequence). The CDR3 extends over 16 amino acids. Libraries were prepared by immunoSEQ multiplex PCR; TCRdb keeps only in-frame clonotypes and omits some of them. Of tens of thousands of clones detected, 86% appear once; the ten largest clones hold 0.95% to 1.5%. Whole-study findings and limits: Among the lowest peripheral clonal expansion occurred in 0.1-3.0 mg/kg partial responders.

Specimen: CD4+ or CD8+ T cells sorted from blood, collected in a trial of the OX40 agonist ivuxolimab. The source of this sequence is an adult with an advanced solid tumor such as melanoma, head and neck, liver or kidney cancer. V is TRBV6-6 and J is TRBJ2-7; D not resolved. In DNA, the CDR3 is TGTGCCAGCAGTTACTCAAGGTTTACATACTCCTACGAGCAGTACTTC. Residues: CASSYSRFTYSYEQYF.